This T cell receptor beta chain was retrieved from a study of blood T cell repertoires in COVID-19. Study information: Specimens from acute and convalescent COVID-19 originated in the United States, Italy and Spain.

V shed 1 base and J shed 4 bases, with 23 bases lying between them. CDR1 is SEHNR, CDR2 FQNEAQ, per germline (reference sequence). The CDR3 covers 19 residues. In the authors' methods: Reference gene primers were amplified, and this amplification served to estimate nucleated cell counts. Here immunoSEQ multiplex PCR was the method, and the copy in TCRdb shows in-frame clones only, minus some. That table furnishes V, J and clone size, whereas the DNA furnished D and trimming. The repertoire holds approximately 240,000 clones, with approximately 90% as singletons. This receptor was identified in a woman aged 18-35 years who had recovered from COVID-19. Sequenced sample: peripheral blood. The chain recombines TRBV7-9 with TRBJ2-1; weak D call: TRBD2 (6 bases). The CDR3 DNA reads as TGTGCCAGCAGCTTAGAGCAGGCTAGCTTTACGGCGGGGTACAATGAGCAGTTCTTC. The encoded protein is CASSLEQASFTAGYNEQFF.